The 27 T cell receptor beta chains in this list originate from one sample, sequenced in a study of T cell changes during pregnancy in multiple sclerosis. Produced via immunoSEQ multiplex PCR; TCRdb's table is partial and in-frame only. The sample holds around 26,000 clones; roughly 89% are singletons and the top ten take approximately 15%. Sequenced here: CD8+ T cells from peripheral blood mononuclear cells, sampled in the second trimester of pregnancy. The receptors come from a female donor with multiple sclerosis, enrolled in a pregnancy study.

The chain links TRBV6-6 to TRBJ2-5, with a weak D call TRBD2 (6 bases). Germline CDR1 is MNHNY and CDR2 is SVGAGI (reference sequence). The CDR3 contains 15 residues. The V end was cut by 4 bases, the J end by 1 base, with 13 bases between. The CDR3 is CASSSRLGSQETQYF. CDR3 DNA sequence: TGTGCCAGCAGTTCCCGACTAGGGAGCCAAGAGACCCAGTACTTC.

This chain links TRBV6-5 with TRBJ2-1; 10 bases are shared with TRBD2. The junction had 8 bases not matched to a gene; V was cut back by 2 bases and J by 10 bases. From germline, CDR1 is MNHEY and CDR2 SVGAGI. The CDR3 extends over 15 amino acids. In DNA, the CDR3 is TGTGCCAGCAGTTACGGGGCTAGCGGGAGAGTGGAGCAGTTCTTC. Amino acids: CASSYGASGRVEQFF.

CDR3 coding DNA: TGCGCCAGCAGCTTGGCAAGCGATCCTAGAAGCGAGCAGTACTTC. Its protein is CASSLASDPRSEQYF. The chain recombines TRBV5-1 with TRBJ2-7, with no clear D. The V end was cut by 0 bases, the J end by 6 bases, with 16 bases between. The CDR3 contains 15 residues. Germline assignment: CDR1 SGHRS and CDR2 YFSETQ.

The chain recombines TRBV29-1 with TRBJ2-5; the match to TRBD1 covers 10 bases. In germline, CDR1 is SQVTM, CDR2 ANQGSEA. After removal of 2 bases from V and 1 base from J, the junction contained 16 bases not matched to a gene. The length of the CDR3 is 19 residues. CDR3 protein: CSVEKAYPGTGDSQETQYF. CDR3 nucleotide sequence: TGCAGCGTTGAAAAGGCCTACCCCGGGACAGGGGACAGCCAAGAGACCCAGTACTTC.

V is TRBV27 and J is TRBJ2-7; D is possibly TRBD1 (6 bases). CDR3 length: 15 residues. Germline V gene sequence: CDR1 MNHEY, CDR2 SMNVEV (reference sequence). Trimming cost V 1 base and J 2 bases, with 12 bases left between them. CDR3 loop: CASSLWAGVTYEQYF. The CDR3 bases are TGTGCCAGCAGTTTATGGGCAGGGGTCACCTACGAGCAGTACTTC.

This clone was detected ten times or more. This chain uses TRBV29-1 with TRBJ1-1, with 7 bases fitting TRBD1. Per the germline V gene, CDR1 is SQVTM and CDR2 is ANQGSEA. Unmatched junction bases numbered 8, after V lost 3 bases and J lost 4 bases. CDR3 size: 14 residues. The CDR3 spells CSVELGGSGTEAFF. The DNA for the CDR3 is TGCAGCGTTGAGTTAGGGGGCTCAGGCACTGAAGCTTTCTTT.

The J gene is TRBJ2-5, the V gene TRBV28; D perhaps matches TRBD2 (6 bases). There are 16 residues in the CDR3. In germline, CDR1 is MDHEN, CDR2 SYDVKM. V was clipped by 3 bases and J by 1 base, with 15 bases between them. This chain's CDR3 is CASSFEAPGGQETQYF. CDR3 coding DNA: TGTGCCAGCAGTTTCGAAGCCCCCGGGGGCCAAGAGACCCAGTACTTC.

J is TRBJ2-4 and V is TRBV15, with D possibly being TRBD2 (6 bases). Trimming cost V 4 bases and J 0 bases, with 13 bases left between them. Germline CDR1 and CDR2: LNHNV and YYDKDF (reference sequence). This CDR3 region has 16 residues. In DNA form, the CDR3 reads TGTGCCACCAGCACCAAGTGGGGACTAGCCAAAAACATTCAGTACTTC. Translated: CATSTKWGLAKNIQYF.

This clone was seen just once. The CDR3 protein is CASSDMEGLGVNEKLFF. DNA for the CDR3: TGTGCCAGCAGTGATATGGAGGGTTTGGGGGTCAATGAAAAACTGTTTTTT. The chain employs TRBV6-1 and TRBJ1-4; D may be TRBD1 (5 bases). The CDR3 runs to 17 residues. With 3 bases removed from V and 5 bases from J, the gap between germline ends came to 19 bases. Per the germline V gene, CDR1 is MNHNS and CDR2 is SASEGT.

This clone was detected only a few times. This chain uses TRBV19 with TRBJ2-2; weak D call: TRBD1 (6 bases). The CDR3 spans 14 residues. Germline lookup yields CDR1 LNHDA and CDR2 SQIVND (reference sequence). V lost 7 bases and J lost 3, with 12 bases in between. The CDR3 spells CASKGDLDTGELFF. The CDR3 region has the DNA TGTGCCAGTAAGGGGGACCTTGACACCGGGGAGCTGTTTTTT. Using reference TRBV19 and TRBJ2-2 for the parts outside the CDR3, the full variable domain is DGGITQSPKYLFRKEGQNVTLSCEQNLNHDAMYWYRQDPGQGLRLIYYSQIVNDFQKGDIAEGYSVSREKKESFPLTVTSAQKNPTAFYLCASKGDLDTGELFFGEGSRLTVL.

The chain carries TRBV27 and TRBJ1-5; D gene unclear. This CDR3 is 12 amino acids long. CDR1 is MNHEY, CDR2 SMNVEV, per germline (reference sequence). Trimming removed 3 bases from V and 4 bases from J, with 4 bases in between. CDR3 in DNA: TGTGCCAGCAGTTTCAGAAATCAGCCCCAGCATTTT. Its protein product is CASSFRNQPQHF.

This rearrangement joins TRBV25-1 to TRBJ2-7; D is possibly TRBD2 (5 bases). Trimming took off 3 bases at V and 3 bases at J, with 12 bases between the two ends. This CDR3 is built from 14 residues. Germline V lookup: CDR1 MGHDK, CDR2 SYGVNS. The CDR3 nucleotides read TGTGCCAGCAGTGATCTAGGACGGGGCTACGAGCAGTACTTC. Translation gives CASSDLGRGYEQYF.

The chain couples TRBV6-1 to TRBJ2-7; 9 bases agree with TRBD2. V shed 7 bases, J shed 5 bases, and the junction held 6 bases outside the gene matches. Germline CDR1 is MNHNS and CDR2 is SASEGT. This CDR3 region has 13 residues. CDR3 loop: CASIAGDLHEQYF. DNA of the CDR3: TGTGCCAGCATAGCGGGGGACTTACACGAGCAGTACTTC.

J is TRBJ2-3 and V is TRBV5-1; 10 bases map to TRBD2. The V gene's germline CDR1 is SGHRS and CDR2 YFSETQ. The CDR3 is 16 amino acids. Trimming took 4 bases from V and 4 from J; bases not matched to a gene: 9. The CDR3 protein is CASSPTGLATADTQYF. The DNA of the CDR3 is TGCGCCAGCAGCCCGACGGGACTAGCGACCGCAGATACGCAGTATTTT.

This clone has only one observation. This sequence joins TRBV27 and TRBJ2-7; TRBD1 agrees at 7 bases. V shed 0 bases, J shed 6 bases, and the junction held 2 bases outside the gene matches. From germline, CDR1 is MNHEY and CDR2 SMNVEV (reference sequence). CDR3 length equals 13 residues. CDR3 sequence reads: CASSLSRGREQYF. CDR3 DNA sequence: TGTGCCAGCAGTTTATCGAGGGGGCGCGAGCAGTACTTC.

This rearrangement joins TRBV7-9 to TRBJ1-4; TRBD1 is a possible D gene (5 bases). This CDR3 is built from 14 residues. Trimming shortened V by 5 bases and J by 8 bases, and 15 bases separated the two germline ends. CDR1 and CDR2 from the germline V gene are SEHNR and FQNEAQ (reference sequence). The CDR3 nucleotides are TGTGCCAGCAGCGCCCCGCAGGGCAGGGAAAAACTGTTTTTT. It specifies CASSAPQGREKLFF.

This clone was seen a few times. This chain uses TRBV18 with TRBJ1-1; D is undetermined. Germline CDR1 reads KGHSH; CDR2 reads LQKENI. The CDR3 extends over 16 amino acids. V was shortened by 2 bases and J by 0 bases, with 13 bases between the two germline ends. The CDR3 spells CASSPSLRRLNTEAFF. The CDR3 DNA is TGTGCCAGCTCACCAAGCCTCCGCAGGTTGAACACTGAAGCTTTCTTT.

CDR3 in DNA: TGTGCCAGCAGCAATAGACGAGCGGGAAACGAGCAGTACTTC. It translates to CASSNRRAGNEQYF. This chain joins TRBV11-2 and TRBJ2-7; TRBD2 aligns across 7 bases. CDR1 is SGHAT and CDR2 is FQNNGV in the germline V gene. The CDR3 extends over 14 amino acids. V shed 5 bases, J shed 5 bases, and the junction held 9 bases outside the gene matches.

This clone came up once. The V call is TRBV19, the J call TRBJ2-2, with D possibly matching TRBD2 (5 bases). V was clipped by 1 base and J by 5 bases, with 5 bases between them. Germline V gene lookup returns CDR1 LNHDA and CDR2 SQIVND (reference sequence). The CDR3 spans 13 residues. The CDR3 protein is CASSIAGTGELFF. CDR3 nucleotides: TGTGCCAGTAGTATAGCGGGGACCGGGGAGCTGTTTTTT.

This chain connects TRBV5-4 to TRBJ1-2; possible D gene TRBD1, 5 bases. V was trimmed by 4 bases and J by 2 bases, leaving 9 bases between them. This CDR3 region has 13 residues. Germline CDR1 SGHNT, CDR2 YYREEE (reference sequence). The CDR3 is CASSQTGNYGYTF. Here the CDR3 DNA reads TGTGCCAGCAGCCAAACAGGAAACTATGGCTACACCTTC. Full variable domain (missing parts from reference TRBV5-4 and TRBJ1-2): ETGVTQSPTHLIKTRGQQVTLRCSSQSGHNTVSWYQQALGQGPQFIFQYYREEENGRGNFPPRFSGLQFPNYSSELNVNALELDDSALYLCASSQTGNYGYTFGSGTRLTVV.

The V and J genes are TRBV27 and TRBJ2-3; 9 bases match TRBD2. Looked up from germline, CDR1 is MNHEY and CDR2 is SMNVEV (reference sequence). Losses at the gene ends were 2 bases for V and 1 base for J; bases not matched to a gene: 7. CDR3 size: 17 residues. The CDR3 sequence: CASSLTAPSGGTDTQYF. The CDR3 DNA follows: TGTGCCAGCAGTTTAACCGCCCCTAGCGGGGGCACAGATACGCAGTATTTT.

V and J are TRBV5-4 and TRBJ1-1; D unclear. The CDR3 runs 11 residues. Germline CDR1 reads SGHNT; CDR2 reads YYREEE (reference sequence). The V end lost 2 bases, the J end lost 5 bases, and 4 bases lay between the germline ends. The DNA of the CDR3 is TGTGCCAGCAGCTTTCGGACTGAAGCTTTCTTT. Translation gives CASSFRTEAFF.

There are a few counts of this clone. The J gene is TRBJ1-1, the V gene TRBV29-1; D is possibly TRBD1 (5 bases). V was pared by 7 bases and J by 4 bases, with 13 bases between. The germline gives CDR1 SQVTM, CDR2 ANQGSEA. There are 12 residues in the CDR3. CDR3 nucleotides: TGCAGCGAGACCCCAGGGCCCACTGAAGCTTTCTTT. It codes for CSETPGPTEAFF.

The V call is TRBV5-4, the J call TRBJ2-3; 12 positions agree with TRBD2. The CDR3 spans 16 residues. In germline, CDR1 is SGHNT, CDR2 YYREEE (reference sequence). Trimming cost V 4 bases and J 6 bases; bases outside gene matches: 9. The CDR3 DNA is TGTGCCAGCAGCCTATATAGACTAGCGGGAGAGGATACGCAGTATTTT. It is translated as CASSLYRLAGEDTQYF.

The rearrangement links TRBV27 to TRBJ2-7; tentatively, D is TRBD2 (5 bases). CDR1 MNHEY and CDR2 SMNVEV come from the germline V gene (reference sequence). The CDR3 spans 14 residues. V lost 2 bases to trimming and J lost 5 bases, with 13 bases between them. The CDR3 nucleotides read TGTGCCAGCAGTTTAGTGGGAGAGACCAACGAGCAGTACTTC. This gives the protein CASSLVGETNEQYF.

The rearrangement joins TRBV7-2 to TRBJ2-5; perhaps TRBD2 as D (5 bases). The J call may be in error: the DNA end matches TRBJ2-7 better. This CDR3 has 13 amino acids. Germline-derived CDR1 and CDR2 are SGHTA and FQGNSA. The CDR3 DNA reads TGTGCCAGCAGCCCGGGGTTTAACTACGAGCAGTACTTC. Its translation is CASSPGFNYEQYF.

This chain uses TRBV10-3 with TRBJ2-7; 7 bases line up with TRBD1. The J segment lost 0 bases and the V segment lost 8 bases, leaving 7 bases of the junction unmatched. CDR3 length: 14 residues. The germline V gene encodes CDR1 ENHRY and CDR2 SYGVKD. The CDR3 coding sequence is TGTGCCATCGGTACCCCAGGGGGCTCCTACGAGCAGTACTTC. As protein: CAIGTPGGSYEQYF.